The present T cell receptor beta chain was sequenced within a study of shared clonotypes between healthy human individuals. The CDR3 has 17 amino acids. Germline-derived CDR1 and CDR2 are MNHEY and SMNVEV (reference sequence). V was pared by 8 bases and J by 4 bases, with 26 bases between. Generated by immunoSEQ multiplex PCR, the TCRdb table keeps only in-frame clones and is missing some. The sample has 1.6 million or so clones; 98% are singletons. The clonotype originates from a man younger than 40 in good health. The J gene is TRBJ1-1, the V gene TRBV27; D remains unclear. What was sequenced was naive CD4+ T cells sorted from blood. Subset here: CD45RA+ positively selected. The DNA for the CDR3 is TGTGCCAGCGGCCGCCACGCGGTGGAGGGTTGGGCCACTGAAGCTTTCTTT. This sequence encodes CASGRHAVEGWATEAFF.